Described below is a single TCR beta chain sequence and its context. Antigen unknown. Synthesis of TCR cDNA relied on 5'RACE template switching, which attached a universal primer site and UMIs. One entry per CDR3 protein results from TCRdb running MiXCR on the 5' RACE reads. The sample contains 300,000 to 350,000 distinct CDR3 sequences, around 11% of which appear only once. V shed 7 bases and J shed 0 bases, with 4 bases lying between them. Germline CDR1 and CDR2: MNHNS and SASEGT. This CDR3 contains 13 residues. This entry belongs to a study of T cells after yellow fever vaccination. General study results and limits: Post-booster samples contained most primary-vaccination clones (just under 98% CD4, approximately 88% CD8). Researchers cautioned that FACS-sorted repertoires could harbor abundant clonotypes contaminating from the bulk population.

The receptor comes from a young man who received the YFV17D yellow fever vaccine. V gene TRBV6-1 combines with J gene TRBJ2-6; D remains ambiguous. The specimen was CD4+ T cells sorted from PBMCs, collected 45 days after the yellow fever booster vaccination. This CDR3 reads CASMSSGANVLTF. Written as DNA, the CDR3 is TGTGCCAGCATGAGCTCTGGGGCCAACGTCCTGACTTTC.